The clone carrying this T cell receptor (beta chain) was counted only a few times. Its antigen is unidentified. Germline is not matched at one junction end, which may reflect a read error. This sample stems from a study of blood T cells in healthy people across ages. Regarding the study as a whole: Significant beta diversity loss was already apparent by age approximately 38, declining roughly linearly. Naive and antigen-experienced cells were not separated, limiting conclusive comparison. With donor CMV status unknown, expanded clonotype changes were possibly confounded.

Alongside a J-beta primer mix, a sample-barcoded 5' primer served in a second PCR lasting roughly 6 to 11 cycles. A template-switch adaptor that had 12 random nucleotides put a tag on each cDNA molecule. TCRdb processed the 5' RACE reads anew with MiXCR; each CDR3 protein has one entry. Of 1.5 million to 2 million distinct CDR3 sequences listed, approximately 28% were seen once; the top ten hold 7.7%. This CDR3 contains 14 residues. Germline CDR1 is MGHRA and CDR2 is YSYEKL. The clonotype originates from a woman younger than 45 in good health. This chain connects TRBV4-1 to TRBJ2-5, with 7 bases lining up with TRBD1. The sample was blood. The CDR3 DNA follows: TGCACCAGCAGCCTTACGGACAGGCAAGAGACCCAGTACTTC. It yields the protein CTSSLTDRQETQYF.